This T cell receptor (beta chain) was obtained from a study of cytomegalovirus exposure and HLA in healthy donors. Study-level findings and limits: Analyzed later, most CMV-associated TCR beta chains appeared HLA-restricted. Being productive about 87% or about 30% of the time was typical of most TCR beta V segments in an earlier analysis.

This clone was seen more than once but under ten times. The antigen is not known. CDR3 length: 14 amino acids. V gave up 5 bases and J gave up 14 bases, with 24 bases separating them. The germline CDR1 and CDR2 sequences are SGHVS and FQNEAQ. The PCR contained 60 Vbeta and 13 Jbeta primers. In the original workflow: About 10 million of tens of millions of unique TCR beta chains were shared, per a later count. The assay was immunoSEQ multiplex PCR, and TCRdb's table has in-frame clones only and misses some. V, J and clone size reflect that table, while D and trimming were determined from the DNA. The data hold some 140,000 clones, with over 65% observed a single time.

The sequencing input was PBMCs. The TCR comes from a man aged 45-65 years in good health and CMV-seronegative. V is TRBV7-8 and J is TRBJ1-2; a possible D gene is TRBD1 (5 bases). This CDR3 reads CASSTDPLSGTPTF. The CDR3 nucleotides read TGTGCCAGCAGCACCGATCCCTTAAGCGGGACCCCAACCTTC.